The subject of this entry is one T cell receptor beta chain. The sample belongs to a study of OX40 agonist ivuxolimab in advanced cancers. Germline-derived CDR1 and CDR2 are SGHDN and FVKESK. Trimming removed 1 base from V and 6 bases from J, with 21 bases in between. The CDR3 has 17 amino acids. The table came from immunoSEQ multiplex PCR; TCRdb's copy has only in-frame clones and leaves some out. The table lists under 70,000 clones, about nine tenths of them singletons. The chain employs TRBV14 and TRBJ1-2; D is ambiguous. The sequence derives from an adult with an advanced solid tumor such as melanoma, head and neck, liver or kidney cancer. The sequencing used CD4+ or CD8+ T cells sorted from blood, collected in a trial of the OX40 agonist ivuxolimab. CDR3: CASSQGRRLHIPDGYTF. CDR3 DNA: TGTGCCAGCAGCCAAGGGAGGCGGCTTCATATTCCCGATGGCTACACCTTC.